What follows describes a single TCR beta chain. Its antigen is not identified. The V gene's germline CDR1 is MNHEY and CDR2 SVGEGT. The CDR3 contains 16 residues. V was clipped by 5 bases and J by 5 bases; unmatched bases: 12. This sample was included in a study of T cells in Graves' hyperthyroidism and ophthalmopathy. Regarding the study as a whole: Classification by a 13 V-J model distinguished ophthalmopathy from stable hyperthyroidism. Before onset, by a median of about six months, the model predicted ophthalmopathy.

Researchers amplified the TCR beta CDR3 regions from RNA transcripts. RT-PCR in the first round (using the HTBI primer set) targeted the TCR CDR3. TCRdb re-called the multiplex PCR reads through MiXCR, storing one row per CDR3 protein. The sample has approximately 610,000 distinct CDR3 sequences, 14% to 15% seen once; the top ten hold around 4.5%. This TCR derives from a woman between 40 and 50 years old with Graves' ophthalmopathy. The chain has TRBV6-2 or TRBV6-3 and TRBJ2-5, with 9 nucleotides matching TRBD1. Sequencing was carried out using blood. CDR3 sequence reads: CASSDLWDRVDETQYF. The CDR3 region has the DNA TGTGCCAGCAGTGACCTCTGGGACAGGGTTGATGAGACCCAGTACTTC.